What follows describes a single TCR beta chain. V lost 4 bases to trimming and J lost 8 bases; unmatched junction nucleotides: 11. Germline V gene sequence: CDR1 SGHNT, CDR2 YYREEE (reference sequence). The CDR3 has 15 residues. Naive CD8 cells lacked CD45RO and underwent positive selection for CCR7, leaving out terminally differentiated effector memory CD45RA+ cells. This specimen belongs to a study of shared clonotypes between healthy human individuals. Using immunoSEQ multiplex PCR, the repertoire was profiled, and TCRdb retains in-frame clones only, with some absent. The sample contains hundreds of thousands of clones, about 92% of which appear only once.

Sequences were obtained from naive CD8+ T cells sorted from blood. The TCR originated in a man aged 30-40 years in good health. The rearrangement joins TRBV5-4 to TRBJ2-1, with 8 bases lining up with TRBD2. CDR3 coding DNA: TGTGCCAGCAGCCCCCGCTCGGGGGGGTCGGATGAGCAGTTCTTC. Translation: CASSPRSGGSDEQFF.